These 22 T cell receptor beta chains share one sample of origin, sequenced in a study of CD8+ T cells in alopecia areata. Extracted RNA was reverse transcribed, and the resulting cDNA served as sequencing template. Generated by immunoSEQ multiplex PCR, the TCRdb table keeps only in-frame clones and is missing some. The repertoire holds 120,000 or so clones, with around 48% as singletons. The sample taken for sequencing was NKG2D-low CD8+ T cells sorted from blood. The receptors shown here come from a human donor with alopecia areata.

The DNA for the CDR3 is TGCAGCGTTGCGACAGGAACTCTTGAAGCTTTCTTT. The encoded protein is CSVATGTLEAFF. This chain uses TRBV29-1 with TRBJ1-1; TRBD1 might be the D (6 bases). The CDR3 has 12 residues. V was trimmed by 4 bases and J by 7 bases, leaving 13 bases between them. Germline CDR1 reads SQVTM; CDR2 reads ANQGSEA.

V is TRBV4-3 and J is TRBJ2-7, with 7 bases matching TRBD1. The CDR3 covers 13 residues. Trimming at V came to 4 bases and at J to 3 bases, leaving 3 bases not matched to a gene. Germline V gives CDR1 LGHNA, CDR2 YSLEER. The CDR3 DNA follows: TGCGCCAGCAGCCCGGCAGGGGGCTACGAGCAGTACTTC. This encodes CASSPAGGYEQYF.

The chain uses TRBV11-2 and TRBJ2-7; TRBD1 is a possible D gene (5 bases). The CDR3 has 14 amino acids. V lost 5 bases, J lost 3 bases, and 14 bases lay in between. CDR1 and CDR2 (germline): SGHAT, FQNNGV. CDR3 DNA: TGTGCCAGCAGCACCCCGACAGAAGTCTACGAGCAGTACTTC. Translating it yields CASSTPTEVYEQYF.

As for this clone: Additional DNA sequences in this sample encode the identical CDR3. The chain couples TRBV29-1 to TRBJ2-5, with 14 positions matching TRBD2. Trimming cost V 5 bases and J 3 bases; bases outside gene matches: 2. This CDR3 is 14 amino acids long. Germline CDR1 and CDR2: SQVTM and ANQGSEA. CDR3 residues: CSVLGLAGEETQYF. CDR3 bases: TGCAGCGTTTTGGGACTAGCGGGAGAAGAGACCCAGTACTTC.

The chain recombines TRBV29-1 with TRBJ2-2; D is possibly TRBD2 (6 bases). Germline CDR1 is SQVTM and CDR2 is ANQGSEA. The V end lost 6 bases, the J end lost 7 bases, and 15 bases lay between the germline ends. The CDR3 extends over 13 amino acids. DNA of the CDR3: TGCAGCGTCATTGGAGGGCAAGTCGGGGAGCTGTTTTTT. Translating it yields CSVIGGQVGELFF.

This clone was counted many times. The rearrangement uses TRBV27 and TRBJ2-6; D remains unclear. The V end lost 2 bases, the J end lost 0 bases, and 5 bases lay between the germline ends. Germline V gene data show CDR1 as MNHEY and CDR2 as SMNVEV (reference sequence). The CDR3 has 15 residues. The CDR3 coding sequence is TGTGCCAGCAGTTTAAGACACTCTGGGGCCAACGTCCTGACTTTC. It translates to CASSLRHSGANVLTF.

The J gene is TRBJ2-3, the V gene TRBV11-2, with a tentative D call TRBD2 (6 bases). There are 13 residues in the CDR3. V was pared by 5 bases and J by 2 bases, with 8 bases between. From germline, CDR1 is SGHAT and CDR2 FQNNGV. The CDR3 protein is CASSRDFTDTQYF. Here the CDR3 DNA reads TGTGCCAGCAGCCGGGACTTCACAGATACGCAGTATTTT.

The chain combines TRBV27 with TRBJ2-3; D uncertain. Germline loops: CDR1 MNHEY, CDR2 SMNVEV (reference sequence). The CDR3 runs 15 residues. V dropped 3 bases and J dropped 3 bases, with 13 bases sitting between them. CDR3 DNA sequence: TGTGCCAGCAGTTTCGAGCCGGGCCCAACAGATACGCAGTATTTT. This encodes CASSFEPGPTDTQYF.

V and J are TRBV27 and TRBJ2-1; D may be TRBD2 (6 bases). Germline CDR1 is MNHEY and CDR2 is SMNVEV (reference sequence). The CDR3 contains 12 residues. The germline V and J ends were trimmed by 8 bases and 8 bases, with 13 bases remaining between them. CDR3 region: CASETSLHEQFF. CDR3 in DNA: TGTGCCAGCGAGACTAGTCTCCATGAGCAGTTCTTC.

Of note for this clone: Other DNA sequences in this sample translate to the same CDR3. The chain couples TRBV27 to TRBJ2-5; maybe TRBD1 (5 bases). The germline gives CDR1 MNHEY, CDR2 SMNVEV (reference sequence). The CDR3 length is 12 residues. V shed 5 bases and J shed 4 bases, with 8 bases lying between them. The CDR3 sequence is CASSQGGETQYF. The CDR3, as DNA: TGTGCCAGCAGTCAGGGCGGAGAGACCCAGTACTTC.

The chain recombines TRBV9 with TRBJ2-7, with a weak D call TRBD1 (6 bases). From germline, CDR1 is SGDLS and CDR2 YYNGEE. This CDR3 spans 13 amino acids. The ends were cut back, 7 bases at V and 3 bases at J, with 14 bases in the middle. The CDR3 DNA is TGTGCCAGCGGCCCGGGACAATACTACGAGCAGTACTTC. Encoded protein: CASGPGQYYEQYF.

The table lists this clone with a count of one. The chain links TRBV29-1 to TRBJ2-1; the match to TRBD1 covers 9 bases. V trimming: 0 bases; J trimming: 4 bases; junction bases outside the gene matches: 13. Germline CDR1 SQVTM, CDR2 ANQGSEA. This CDR3 is built from 18 residues. The CDR3 loop reads CSVEDITGTGGLYNEQFF. As DNA, the CDR3 is TGCAGCGTTGAAGATATTACGGGAACAGGGGGCTTATACAATGAGCAGTTCTTC.

For this clone: An end of the junction differs from the germline gene, which may be a read error. The chain uses TRBV27 and TRBJ2-1; the D is unclear. Germline values: CDR1 MNHEY, CDR2 SMNVEV (reference sequence). The CDR3 totals 13 residues. CDR3 in amino acids: CASSLLGYYEQFF. The CDR3 nucleotides read TGTGCCAGCAGTTTATTGGGCTACTATGAGCAGTTCTTC.

The gene calls are TRBV29-1 and TRBJ2-1; D may be TRBD2 (5 bases). This CDR3 is 12 amino acids long. Germline-derived CDR1 and CDR2 are SQVTM and ANQGSEA. Deletions cut 6 bases from V and 10 bases from J, with 16 bases between. The CDR3: CSVEFGVQEQFF. The CDR3 nucleotides read TGCAGCGTGGAATTCGGGGTTCAAGAGCAGTTCTTC.

This clone was observed once. V is TRBV29-1 and J is TRBJ2-2, with D perhaps matching TRBD2 (6 bases). Germline loops: CDR1 SQVTM, CDR2 ANQGSEA. The CDR3 has 14 amino acids. V was shortened by 7 bases and J by 1 base, with 13 bases between the two germline ends. The CDR3 DNA follows: TGCAGCGCCTTGGGGAGGCAGAACACCGGGGAGCTGTTTTTT. This sequence encodes CSALGRQNTGELFF.

The rearrangement links TRBV5-4 to TRBJ2-2, with D unclear. The CDR3 has 13 amino acids. The V and J ends lost 1 base and 2 bases respectively, with 3 bases between them. The germline gives CDR1 SGHNT, CDR2 YYREEE (reference sequence). The CDR3 loop reads CASSLFNTGELFF. The CDR3 bases are TGTGCCAGCAGCTTGTTCAACACCGGGGAGCTGTTTTTT.

The V and J genes are TRBV15 and TRBJ2-5; tentative D call: TRBD1 (6 bases). CDR1 is LNHNV, CDR2 YYDKDF, per germline (reference sequence). V was cut by 5 bases and J by 4 bases, with 17 bases left in between. The CDR3 length is 15 residues. The CDR3 nucleotides read TGTGCCACCAGCGTGGCTACAGGGTCTGGAGAGACCCAGTACTTC. Translation: CATSVATGSGETQYF.

This chain joins TRBV29-1 and TRBJ1-4, with D perhaps TRBD1 (6 bases). Deletions cut 3 bases from V and 4 bases from J, with 15 bases between. Germline-derived CDR1 and CDR2 are SQVTM and ANQGSEA. CDR3 size: 15 residues. In nucleotides, the CDR3 is TGCAGCGTTGAGGGGTCAACAGGGAGTAATGAAAAACTGTTTTTT. Translated, it gives CSVEGSTGSNEKLFF.

The chain couples TRBV29-1 to TRBJ1-1; D possibly corresponds to TRBD1 (6 bases). Germline V gives CDR1 SQVTM, CDR2 ANQGSEA. V gave up 3 bases and J gave up 6 bases, with 14 bases separating them. This CDR3 region has 13 residues. In nucleotides, the CDR3 is TGCAGCGTTGATCGGGGGCTCGGCGCTGAAGCTTTCTTT. Translation: CSVDRGLGAEAFF.

The chain is built from TRBV7-9 and TRBJ2-7; 7 bases are shared with TRBD1. The CDR3 sequence is 13 residues long. Germline loops: CDR1 SEHNR, CDR2 FQNEAQ (reference sequence). With V trimmed by 0 bases and J by 12 bases, 8 bases remained unmatched. The CDR3 coding sequence is TGTGCCAGCAGCTTAGCCGGACAGGCCAGTGGGTACTTC. As protein: CASSLAGQASGYF.

This clone turned up a few times. The chain combines TRBV29-1 with TRBJ2-7; TRBD1 matches at 10 bases. Trimming took 2 bases from V and 9 from J; bases not matched to a gene: 4. The CDR3 covers 12 residues. Germline V gene data show CDR1 as SQVTM and CDR2 as ANQGSEA. CDR3 in DNA: TGCAGCGTTGAATTGGACAGGGGGACGCAGTACTTC. Protein product: CSVELDRGTQYF.

This clone has more than one count but fewer than ten. The chain has TRBV29-1 and TRBJ2-2; D uncertain. The CDR3 runs 12 residues. Germline lookup yields CDR1 SQVTM and CDR2 ANQGSEA. The chain's CDR3 is CTLKMDTGELFF. DNA of the CDR3: TGCACCCTTAAGATGGACACCGGGGAGCTGTTTTTT.